Included here is one T cell receptor beta chain sequence, with context. Assay: immunoSEQ multiplex PCR; the TCRdb copy retains only in-frame clones and omits some. The table shows about 81,000 clones, with 90% to 98% occurring only once. This sample is drawn from a study of technical replicates of blood from four donors. Germline CDR1 is SQVTM and CDR2 is ANQGSEA. The CDR3 runs to 12 residues. The V end was cut by 7 bases, the J end by 7 bases, with 16 bases between. This chain connects TRBV29-1 to TRBJ1-1; TRBD1 might be the D (6 bases). The sequencing sample was made of T cells isolated from PBMCs. The receptor was derived from a human donor in good health. The CDR3 sequence is CSANRDLVEAFF. The DNA of the CDR3 is TGCAGCGCAAACAGGGATTTGGTTGAAGCTTTCTTT.